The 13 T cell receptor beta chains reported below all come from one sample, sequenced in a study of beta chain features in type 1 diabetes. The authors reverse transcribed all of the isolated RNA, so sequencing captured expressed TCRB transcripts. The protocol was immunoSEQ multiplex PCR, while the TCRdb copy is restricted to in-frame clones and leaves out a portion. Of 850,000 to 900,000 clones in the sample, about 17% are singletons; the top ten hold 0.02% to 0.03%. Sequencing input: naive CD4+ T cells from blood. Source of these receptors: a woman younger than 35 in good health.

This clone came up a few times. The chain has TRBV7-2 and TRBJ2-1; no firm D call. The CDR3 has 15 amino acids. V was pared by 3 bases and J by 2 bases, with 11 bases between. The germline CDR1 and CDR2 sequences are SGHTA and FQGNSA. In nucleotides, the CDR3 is TGTGCCAGCAGCTTCCTAGGTCCCCCCTACAATGAGCAGTTCTTC. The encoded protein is CASSFLGPPYNEQFF.

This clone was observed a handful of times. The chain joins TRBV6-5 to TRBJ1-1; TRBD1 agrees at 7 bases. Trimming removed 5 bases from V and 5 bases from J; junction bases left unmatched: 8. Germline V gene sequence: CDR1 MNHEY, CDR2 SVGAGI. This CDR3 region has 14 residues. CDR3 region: CASSNTGERTEAFF. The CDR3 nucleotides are TGTGCCAGCAGTAATACAGGGGAGAGGACTGAAGCTTTCTTT.

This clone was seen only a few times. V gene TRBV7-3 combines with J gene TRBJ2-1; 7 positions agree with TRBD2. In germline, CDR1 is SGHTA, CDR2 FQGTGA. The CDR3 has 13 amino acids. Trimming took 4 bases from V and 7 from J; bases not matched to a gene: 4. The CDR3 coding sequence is TGTGCCAGCAGCTCTTCGCGGGAGAATGAGCAGTTCTTC. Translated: CASSSSRENEQFF.

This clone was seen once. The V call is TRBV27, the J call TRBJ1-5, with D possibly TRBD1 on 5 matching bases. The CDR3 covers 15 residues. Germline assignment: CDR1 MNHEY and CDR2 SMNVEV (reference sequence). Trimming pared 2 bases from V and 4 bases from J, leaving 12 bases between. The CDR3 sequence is CASSLAGRQNQPQHF. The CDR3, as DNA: TGTGCCAGCAGTTTAGCGGGACGCCAGAATCAGCCCCAGCATTTT.

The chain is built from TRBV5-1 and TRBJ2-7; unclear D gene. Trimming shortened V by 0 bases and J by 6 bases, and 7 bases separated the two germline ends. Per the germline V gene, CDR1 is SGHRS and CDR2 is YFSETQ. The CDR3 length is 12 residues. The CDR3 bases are TGCGCCAGCAGCTTGGCCTTTGGCGAGCAGTACTTC. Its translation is CASSLAFGEQYF.

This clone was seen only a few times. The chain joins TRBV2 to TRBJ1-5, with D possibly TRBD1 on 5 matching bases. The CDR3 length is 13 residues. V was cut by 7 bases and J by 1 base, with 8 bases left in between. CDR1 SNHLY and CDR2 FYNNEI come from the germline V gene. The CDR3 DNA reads TGTGCCAGCACTCGGGACAGCAATCAGCCCCAGCATTTT. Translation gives CASTRDSNQPQHF.

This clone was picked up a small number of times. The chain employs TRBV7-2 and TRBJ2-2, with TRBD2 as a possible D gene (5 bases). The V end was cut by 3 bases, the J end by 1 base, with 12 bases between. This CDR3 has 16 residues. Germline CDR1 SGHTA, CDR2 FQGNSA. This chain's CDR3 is CASSFSGSRNTGELFF. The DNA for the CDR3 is TGTGCCAGCAGCTTCTCGGGATCACGGAACACCGGGGAGCTGTTTTTT. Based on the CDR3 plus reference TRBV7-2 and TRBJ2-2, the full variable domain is GAGVSQSPSNKVTEKGKDVELRCDPISGHTALYWYRQSLGQGLEFLIYFQGNSAPDKSGLPSDRFSAERTGGSVSTLTIQRTQQEDSAVYLCASSFSGSRNTGELFFGEGSRLTVL.

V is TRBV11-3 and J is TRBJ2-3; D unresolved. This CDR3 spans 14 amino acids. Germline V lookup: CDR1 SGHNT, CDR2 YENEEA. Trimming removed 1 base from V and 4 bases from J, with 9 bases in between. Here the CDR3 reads CASSLGGLPDTQYF. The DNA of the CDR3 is TGTGCCAGCAGCTTAGGTGGCCTGCCAGATACGCAGTATTTT.

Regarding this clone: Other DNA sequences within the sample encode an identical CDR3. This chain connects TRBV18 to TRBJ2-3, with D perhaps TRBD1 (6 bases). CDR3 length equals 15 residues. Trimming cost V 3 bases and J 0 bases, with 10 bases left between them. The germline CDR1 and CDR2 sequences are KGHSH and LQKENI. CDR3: CASSPRTDSTDTQYF. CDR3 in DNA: TGTGCCAGCTCACCGAGGACAGACAGCACAGATACGCAGTATTTT.

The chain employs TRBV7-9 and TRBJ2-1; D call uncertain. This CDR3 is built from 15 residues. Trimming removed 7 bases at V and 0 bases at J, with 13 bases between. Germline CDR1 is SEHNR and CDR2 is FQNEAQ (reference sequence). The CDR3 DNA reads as TGTGCCAGCACTTCCCCGAAAGGCTCCTACAATGAGCAGTTCTTC. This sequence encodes CASTSPKGSYNEQFF.

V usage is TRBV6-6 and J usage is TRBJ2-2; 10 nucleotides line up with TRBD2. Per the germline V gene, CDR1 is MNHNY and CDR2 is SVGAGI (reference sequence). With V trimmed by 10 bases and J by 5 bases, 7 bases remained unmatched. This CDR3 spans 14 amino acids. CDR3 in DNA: TGTGCCACCCAAACTAGCGGGATAACCGGGGAGCTGTTTTTT. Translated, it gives CATQTSGITGELFF.

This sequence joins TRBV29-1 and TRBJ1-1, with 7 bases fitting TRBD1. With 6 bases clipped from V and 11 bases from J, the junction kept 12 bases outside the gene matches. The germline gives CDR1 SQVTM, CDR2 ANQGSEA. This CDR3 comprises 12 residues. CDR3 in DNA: TGCAGCGTCGTGACAGGGTCGTCGGGGGCTTTCTTT. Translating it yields CSVVTGSSGAFF.

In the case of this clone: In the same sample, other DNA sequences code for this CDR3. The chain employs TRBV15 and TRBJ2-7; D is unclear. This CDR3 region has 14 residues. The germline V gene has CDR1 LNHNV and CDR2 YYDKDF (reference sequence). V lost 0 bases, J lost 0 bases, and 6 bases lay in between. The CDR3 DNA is TGTGCCACCAGCAGAGAGGGCGGCTCCTACGAGCAGTACTTC. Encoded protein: CATSREGGSYEQYF.